One sample yielded the 14 T cell receptor beta chains listed below, sequenced in a study of blood T cell repertoires in COVID-19. Measured with immunoSEQ multiplex PCR; TCRdb has only the in-frame clones, and not every one. The table records around 320,000 clones, under 90% of them present only once. Input material: PBMCs or T cells enriched from blood (not recorded which). The receptors originated from a woman aged 45-60 years who had been exposed to COVID-19.

This clone was recorded only once. This chain uses TRBV10-3 with TRBJ2-3; maybe TRBD2 (5 bases). Trimming left V 4 bases short and J 1 base short, with 9 bases between. This CDR3 has 14 residues. Germline V gene lookup returns CDR1 ENHRY and CDR2 SYGVKD. The CDR3 region has the DNA TGTGCCATCAGTGCTAGCAGCGGCACAGATACGCAGTATTTT. Protein sequence: CAISASSGTDTQYF.

This rearrangement joins TRBV6-5 to TRBJ1-6; possibly TRBD1 for D (6 bases). Germline loops: CDR1 MNHEY, CDR2 SVGAGI. The CDR3 runs to 15 residues. With 6 bases removed from V and 3 bases from J, the gap between germline ends came to 12 bases. DNA for the CDR3: TGTGCCAGCAGAAAGGGACAAATCTATAATTCACCCCTCCACTTT. Translated, it gives CASRKGQIYNSPLHF.

The chain couples TRBV6-4 to TRBJ2-7, with TRBD1 as a possible D gene (5 bases). Germline CDR1 is MRHNA and CDR2 is SNTAGT. This CDR3 comprises 14 residues. V dropped 7 bases and J dropped 3 bases, with 16 bases sitting between them. This CDR3 is CASTIEGALYEQYF. CDR3 coding DNA: TGTGCCAGCACCATAGAAGGGGCACTCTACGAGCAGTACTTC.

As DNA, the CDR3 is TGTGCCAGCAGAGTGACAGGGGACCCTTCCTACAATGAGCAGTTCTTC. Translated: CASRVTGDPSYNEQFF. J is TRBJ2-1 and V is TRBV6-4, with TRBD1 matching over 8 bases. Germline-derived CDR1 and CDR2 are MRHNA and SNTAGT. This CDR3 comprises 16 residues. The V and J ends lost 6 bases and 1 base, in that order; junction bases with no gene match: 8.

The chain carries TRBV23-1 and TRBJ1-2; D remains unclear. TRBV23-1 is marked as an open reading frame, function uncertain. The germline V and J ends were trimmed by 6 bases and 4 bases, with 9 bases remaining between them. The CDR3 covers 12 residues. CDR3 residues: CASSTDTYGYTF. The CDR3 nucleotides are TGCGCCAGCAGCACAGACACCTATGGCTACACCTTC.

This sequence joins TRBV11-3 and TRBJ2-1, with a tentative D call TRBD1 (6 bases). The CDR3 has 15 residues. V lost 0 bases and J 4 bases, leaving 10 bases between the germline ends. Germline CDR1 and CDR2: SGHNT and YENEEA. This CDR3 reads CASSLEGAKYNEQFF. The CDR3 nucleotides are TGTGCCAGCAGCTTAGAGGGGGCCAAATACAATGAGCAGTTCTTC.

V usage is TRBV28 and J usage is TRBJ2-3; D is unresolved. CDR1 is MDHEN and CDR2 is SYDVKM in the germline V gene. The CDR3 spans 13 residues. V lost 11 bases and J lost 0, with 12 bases in between. The chain's CDR3 is CASEKPSTDTQYF. DNA of the CDR3: TGTGCCTCAGAAAAACCAAGCACAGATACGCAGTATTTT.

The chain couples TRBV28 to TRBJ1-1; D may be TRBD1 (6 bases). The V gene lost 6 bases and the J gene lost 1 base, with 18 bases spanning the gap. Looked up from germline, CDR1 is MDHEN and CDR2 is SYDVKM. The length of the CDR3 is 16 residues. The CDR3 here is CASSPNQGSKNTEAFF. CDR3 coding DNA: TGTGCCAGCAGCCCAAATCAGGGGTCGAAGAACACTGAAGCTTTCTTT.

The chain uses TRBV5-1 and TRBJ2-7; 7 positions match TRBD2. Germline assignment: CDR1 SGHRS and CDR2 YFSETQ. The ends lost 0 bases at V and 2 bases at J; junction bases unmatched: 5. This CDR3 is 15 amino acids long. The CDR3: CASSLVGGGTYEQYF. The CDR3 DNA reads as TGCGCCAGCAGCTTGGTGGGCGGGGGTACCTACGAGCAGTACTTC.

The chain employs TRBV15 and TRBJ2-5, with 8 bases fitting TRBD1. Losses at the gene ends were 4 bases for V and 5 bases for J; bases not matched to a gene: 9. This CDR3 is 15 amino acids long. Per germline, CDR1 LNHNV and CDR2 YYDKDF (reference sequence). CDR3 protein: CATSKKTGVGETQYF. In nucleotides, the CDR3 is TGTGCCACCAGCAAAAAGACAGGGGTAGGGGAGACCCAGTACTTC.

The rearrangement links TRBV29-1 to TRBJ2-7, with 13 bases identical to TRBD2. With 7 bases clipped from V and 1 base from J, the junction kept 13 bases outside the gene matches. Germline V lookup: CDR1 SQVTM, CDR2 ANQGSEA. The CDR3 consists of 17 residues. CDR3 in DNA: TGCAGCGCCATCCCGGGACTAGCGGGGAAACCTTCCTACGAGCAGTACTTC. Protein product: CSAIPGLAGKPSYEQYF.

DNA of the CDR3: TGTGCCAGCAGTTTCACAGGGGGCGGCGAGGAAAAACTGTTTTTT. This codes for CASSFTGGGEEKLFF. This chain uses TRBV27 with TRBJ1-4; TRBD1 agrees at 9 bases. The V segment lost 3 bases and the J segment 8 bases; nucleotides outside the gene matches: 7. The germline gives CDR1 MNHEY, CDR2 SMNVEV (reference sequence). The length of the CDR3 is 15 residues.

This clone came up once. Additional DNA sequences in this sample encode the identical CDR3. CDR3: CASRGLAGGTDTQYF. CDR3 nucleotide sequence: TGTGCCAGTAGGGGACTAGCGGGGGGAACAGATACGCAGTATTTT. J is TRBJ2-3 and V is TRBV19; TRBD2 agrees at 15 bases. The trim removed 6 bases at V and 3 bases at J, leaving 1 base unmatched. The V gene's germline CDR1 is LNHDA and CDR2 SQIVND (reference sequence). The CDR3 has 15 residues.

The rearrangement joins TRBV11-1 to TRBJ1-1; 8 nucleotides match TRBD1. This CDR3 spans 15 amino acids. In germline, CDR1 is SGHAT, CDR2 FQDESV (reference sequence). The V segment lost 4 bases and the J segment 0 bases; nucleotides outside the gene matches: 4. CDR3 amino acids: CASSSADRVNTEAFF. CDR3 nucleotide sequence: TGTGCCAGCAGCTCTGCGGACAGGGTGAACACTGAAGCTTTCTTT.